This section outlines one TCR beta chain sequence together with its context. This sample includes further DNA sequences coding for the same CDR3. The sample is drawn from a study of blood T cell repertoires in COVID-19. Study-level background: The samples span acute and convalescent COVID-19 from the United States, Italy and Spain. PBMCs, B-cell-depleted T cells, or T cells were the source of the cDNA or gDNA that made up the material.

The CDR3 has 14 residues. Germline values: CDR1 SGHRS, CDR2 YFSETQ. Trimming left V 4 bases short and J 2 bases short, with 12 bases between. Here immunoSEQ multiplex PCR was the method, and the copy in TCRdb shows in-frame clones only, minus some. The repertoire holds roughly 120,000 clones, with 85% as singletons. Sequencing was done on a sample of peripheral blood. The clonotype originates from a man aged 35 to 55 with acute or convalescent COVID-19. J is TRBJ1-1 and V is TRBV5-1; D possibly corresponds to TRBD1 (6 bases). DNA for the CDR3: TGCGCCAGCAGCCCCGGGACACTCAACACTGAAGCTTTCTTT. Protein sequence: CASSPGTLNTEAFF.